A single sample is the source of the 27 T cell receptor beta chains below, sequenced in a study of cytomegalovirus exposure and HLA in healthy donors (dated by TCRdb to about 2017). Library generation was performed with the immunoSEQ multiplex PCR assay. A mixture of 60 forward primers for TCR Vbeta segments and 13 reverse primers for TCR Jbeta segments was used in the multiplex PCR. In its TCRdb copy, this immuneACCESS table keeps in-frame sequences only and misses some clones. Where compared with another copy, unresolved V genes explain less than half of these, and the others have no known cause. Present in this sample are over 150,000 clones, 82% of which were seen just once. The ten largest clones take up 6.5% of the sample. Material: PBMCs. These receptors came from a woman between 45 and 60 years old in good health and CMV-seropositive.

In DNA form, the CDR3 reads TGTGCCAGCAGCGTGGGGACTAGGGGGATGGAGACCCAGTACTTC. Amino acids: CASSVGTRGMETQYF. The gene calls are TRBV9 and TRBJ2-5, with 8 positions matching TRBD2. This CDR3 region has 15 residues. CDR1 is SGDLS, CDR2 YYNGEE, per germline. Losses at the gene ends were 2 bases for V and 5 bases for J; bases not matched to a gene: 8.

This chain uses TRBV6-5 with TRBJ2-5; no clear D. TRBJ2-7 matches the DNA end more closely, so the J call is doubtful. Germline V CDR1 and CDR2: MNHEY, SVGAGI. CDR3 size: 14 residues. For the CDR3, the DNA is TGTGCCAGCAGTTACTCGGGCTCCAAATACGAGCAGTACTTC. Its translation: CASSYSGSKYEQYF.

The chain uses TRBV7-2 and TRBJ2-4; 11 positions agree with TRBD2. There are 17 residues in the CDR3. CDR1 and CDR2 from the germline V gene are SGHTA and FQGNSA. V gave up 2 bases and J gave up 7 bases; unmatched junction bases: 10. This chain's CDR3 is CASSLRGAASGRNIQYF. The DNA of the CDR3 is TGTGCCAGCAGCTTAAGGGGGGCGGCTAGCGGGAGGAACATTCAGTACTTC.

This clone has just a few counts. The chain is built from TRBV28 and TRBJ1-2; D not resolved. Trimming removed 5 bases at V and 2 bases at J, with 15 bases between. CDR3 size: 15 residues. Germline CDR1 reads MDHEN; CDR2 reads SYDVKM. In DNA form, the CDR3 reads TGTGCCAGCAGTCCCCCCCGACGAGGAAACTATGGCTACACCTTC. As protein: CASSPPRRGNYGYTF.

This clone occurred a few times. This chain connects TRBV5-6 to TRBJ2-3, with TRBD2 as a possible D gene (8 bases). Per the germline V gene, CDR1 is SGHDT and CDR2 is YYEEEE. Between the trimmed V and J ends, which lost 2 bases and 5 bases, there was a span of 18 bases. The CDR3 has 16 amino acids. DNA for the CDR3: TGTGCCAGCAGCTTACTAGCGGCTTCAGGGGGAGATACGCAGTATTTT. This sequence encodes CASSLLAASGGDTQYF.

The CDR3: CASGQAGETQYF. The CDR3 DNA reads TGTGCCTCGGGACAGGCGGGTGAGACCCAGTACTTC. The chain combines TRBV2 with TRBJ2-5; 8 bases align to TRBD1. The length of the CDR3 is 12 residues. With V trimmed by 11 bases and J by 5 bases, 7 bases remained unmatched. Germline CDR1 SNHLY, CDR2 FYNNEI.

This clone was seen just once. The gene calls are TRBV19 and TRBJ2-5; no clear D gene. Per the germline V gene, CDR1 is LNHDA and CDR2 is SQIVND (reference sequence). CDR3 length: 13 amino acids. V lost 5 bases and J lost 0, with 7 bases in between. The CDR3 sequence: CASSPVHQETQYF. CDR3 in DNA: TGTGCCAGTAGTCCAGTCCACCAAGAGACCCAGTACTTC.

V usage is TRBV4-2 and J usage is TRBJ2-1, with D maybe TRBD2 (7 bases). CDR1 LGHNA and CDR2 YNFKEQ come from the germline V gene. The CDR3 extends over 20 amino acids. The V end lost 0 bases, the J end lost 1 base, and 22 bases lay between the germline ends. CDR3 in amino acids: CASSQDQAGAPTRSYNEQFF. The CDR3 DNA reads as TGTGCCAGCAGCCAAGATCAGGCGGGGGCGCCGACCAGGTCCTACAATGAGCAGTTCTTC.

The chain couples TRBV28 to TRBJ1-5, with a tentative D call TRBD1 (6 bases). V lost 2 bases, J lost 3 bases, and 11 bases lay in between. The CDR3 has 15 residues. CDR1 is MDHEN and CDR2 is SYDVKM in the germline V gene. The CDR3 DNA sequence: TGTGCCAGCAGTTTAACGGTGGGGGCCAATCAGCCCCAGCATTTT. It encodes CASSLTVGANQPQHF.

The CDR3 DNA reads TGTGCCAGCAGTCGAACCACGAGCGGGAGTTACGAGCAGTACTTC. Protein sequence: CASSRTTSGSYEQYF. The chain carries TRBV6-6 and TRBJ2-5; 8 nucleotides line up with TRBD2. The DNA end is a closer match to TRBJ2-7, so the J assignment may be wrong. The CDR3 is made up of 15 amino acids. CDR1 and CDR2 from the germline V gene are MNHNY and SVGAGI (reference sequence).

The genes are TRBV30 and TRBJ2-7; tentatively, D is TRBD1 (6 bases). Deletions cut 0 bases from V and 2 bases from J, with 26 bases between. Per the germline V gene, CDR1 is GTSNPN and CDR2 is SVGIG (reference sequence). This CDR3 is built from 19 residues. CDR3 residues: CAWSVRGPRQATTPYEQYF. CDR3 nucleotides: TGTGCCTGGAGTGTACGTGGGCCTAGACAGGCTACAACCCCCTACGAGCAGTACTTC.

This clone showed up just once. V gene TRBV29-1 combines with J gene TRBJ2-5; TRBD1 aligns across 10 bases. The J call may be wrong; the DNA end is better matched by TRBJ2-7. The germline V gene has CDR1 SQVTM and CDR2 ANQGSEA. The CDR3 runs 13 residues. CDR3 in amino acids: CSVVGQGIYEQYF. The CDR3 DNA reads TGCAGCGTTGTGGGACAGGGGATCTACGAGCAGTACTTC.

This rearrangement joins TRBV9 to TRBJ2-5; weak D call: TRBD2 (6 bases). The J call is in doubt because the DNA end fits TRBJ2-7 better. The CDR3 contains 15 residues. The germline gives CDR1 SGDLS, CDR2 YYNGEE. CDR3 amino acids: CASSARSGGAYEQYF. CDR3 DNA sequence: TGTGCCAGCAGCGCCCGGTCGGGCGGGGCGTACGAGCAGTACTTC.

In the case of this clone: One end of the junction varies from germline; a read error may be responsible. The V call is TRBV7-6, the J call TRBJ1-5; D call uncertain. Germline CDR1 is SGHVS and CDR2 is FNYEAQ. The CDR3 is 13 residues long. The CDR3 bases are TGTGTCAGCAGCTTAGGCGGATTCCAGCCCCAGCATTTT. Translation gives CVSSLGGFQPQHF. The full variable domain, completed using reference TRBV7-6 and TRBJ1-5, is GAGVSQSPRYKVTKRGQDVALRCDPISGHVSLYWYRQALGQGPEFLTYFNYEAQQDKSGLPNDRFSAERPEGSISTLTIQRTEQRDSAMYRCVSSLGGFQPQHFGDGTRLSIL.

This chain joins TRBV11-2 and TRBJ1-2, with TRBD1 as a possible D gene (6 bases). The germline V and J ends were trimmed by 2 bases and 3 bases, with 7 bases remaining between them. Germline CDR1 is SGHAT and CDR2 is FQNNGV. This CDR3 comprises 13 residues. CDR3 sequence: CASSLRTDYGYTF. As DNA, the CDR3 is TGTGCCAGCAGCTTACGGACAGACTATGGCTACACCTTC.

The chain is built from TRBV6-5 and TRBJ2-7; a weak D match, TRBD1 (5 bases). V lost 6 bases and J lost 5, with 17 bases in between. This CDR3 spans 14 amino acids. Looked up from germline, CDR1 is MNHEY and CDR2 is SVGAGI. The CDR3 bases are TGTGCCAGCAGAAGAGGACATCCCAGTAACGAGCAGTACTTC. Protein product: CASRRGHPSNEQYF.

This clone was counted a single time. The rearrangement uses TRBV27 and TRBJ2-3; D perhaps matches TRBD2 (5 bases). The CDR3 contains 12 residues. The V end was cut by 3 bases, the J end by 4 bases, with 5 bases between. Per germline, CDR1 MNHEY and CDR2 SMNVEV (reference sequence). The CDR3 nucleotides read TGTGCCAGCAGTTTCGGGGCAGATACGCAGTATTTT. Translated, it gives CASSFGADTQYF.

Concerning this clone itself: At one end, the junction sequence differs from germline, possibly due to a read error. V gene TRBV7-9 combines with J gene TRBJ1-4, with 8 bases matching TRBD1. Looked up from germline, CDR1 is SEHNR and CDR2 is FQNEAQ (reference sequence). The CDR3 spans 14 residues. The CDR3 spells CSSSFDGTGGKLFF. In nucleotides, the CDR3 is TGTTCCAGCAGCTTCGACGGTACAGGGGGAAAACTGTTTTTT.

This rearrangement joins TRBV28 to TRBJ1-1; tentatively, D is TRBD1 (5 bases). Trimming took 6 bases from V and 4 from J, leaving 12 bases between them. The CDR3 totals 13 residues. Germline V gives CDR1 MDHEN, CDR2 SYDVKM. This CDR3 reads CASSGLRVTEAFF. CDR3 nucleotides: TGTGCCAGCAGCGGCCTCAGGGTCACTGAAGCTTTCTTT.

The chain links TRBV27 to TRBJ2-1; TRBD2 matches at 7 bases. This CDR3 spans 16 amino acids. Looked up from germline, CDR1 is MNHEY and CDR2 is SMNVEV (reference sequence). The ends lost 5 bases at V and 7 bases at J; junction bases unmatched: 14. CDR3 coding DNA: TGTGCCAGCAGTCGGTCCCGGGACTACCCCTGGAATGAGCAGTTCTTC. This gives the protein CASSRSRDYPWNEQFF.

The V call is TRBV10-1, the J call TRBJ1-1; a weak D match, TRBD1 (5 bases). Trimming removed 10 bases from V and 5 bases from J, with 17 bases in between. The CDR3 is 13 residues long. The germline V gene has CDR1 WNHNN and CDR2 SYGVQD (reference sequence). The CDR3 here is CATRSGGGTEAFF. The CDR3 nucleotides read TGCGCCACCCGAAGCGGGGGAGGAACTGAAGCTTTCTTT.

This clone was counted a few times. V and J are TRBV19 and TRBJ2-2, with 9 bases aligning to TRBD1. The V segment lost 5 bases and the J segment 4 bases; nucleotides outside the gene matches: 5. Germline CDR1 and CDR2: LNHDA and SQIVND (reference sequence). The CDR3 has 15 amino acids. The DNA for the CDR3 is TGTGCCAGTAGTCCTACGACAGGGGGCACCGGGGAGCTGTTTTTT. It codes for CASSPTTGGTGELFF.

The genes are TRBV9 and TRBJ2-3, with 15 nucleotides matching TRBD2. Germline assignment: CDR1 SGDLS and CDR2 YYNGEE. Trimming removed 3 bases from V and 3 bases from J; junction bases left unmatched: 8. CDR3 length: 18 residues. The CDR3 DNA sequence: TGTGCCAGCAGCGCAGGACTAGCGGGGGGGCCAGTAACAGATACGCAGTATTTT. This codes for CASSAGLAGGPVTDTQYF. Combining the CDR3 with reference TRBV9 and TRBJ2-3 gives the whole variable domain DSGVTQTPKHLITATGQRVTLRCSPRSGDLSVYWYQQSLDQGLQFLIQYYNGEERAKGNILERFSAQQFPDLHSELNLSSLELGDSALYFCASSAGLAGGPVTDTQYFGPGTRLTVL.

The CDR3 bases are TGCGCCAGCAGCACCTACCAGGGGGGAGTGAACACTGAAGCTTTCTTT. Translation gives CASSTYQGGVNTEAFF. V usage is TRBV5-1 and J usage is TRBJ1-1, with 7 nucleotides matching TRBD1. Germline CDR1 SGHRS, CDR2 YFSETQ. Trimming took 4 bases from V and 0 from J; bases not matched to a gene: 9. This CDR3 is 16 amino acids long.

This sequence joins TRBV7-9 and TRBJ1-1, with unresolved D. The CDR3 runs 15 residues. V was shortened by 6 bases and J by 5 bases, with 19 bases between the two germline ends. Germline V gene data show CDR1 as SEHNR and CDR2 as FQNEAQ (reference sequence). In DNA form, the CDR3 reads TGTGCCAGCAGGAGGGAGGCTACGGGGAAGACTGAAGCTTTCTTT. It encodes CASRREATGKTEAFF.

The chain combines TRBV28 with TRBJ1-5, with 7 nucleotides matching TRBD1. From germline, CDR1 is MDHEN and CDR2 SYDVKM. V trimming: 5 bases; J trimming: 0 bases; junction bases outside the gene matches: 4. The CDR3 runs 15 residues. In DNA, the CDR3 is TGTGCCAGCAGTACAGGGGTGAATAGCAATCAGCCCCAGCATTTT. Its translation is CASSTGVNSNQPQHF.

The chain is built from TRBV11-2 and TRBJ2-1; 7 bases align to TRBD2. Germline CDR1 SGHAT, CDR2 FQNNGV. The CDR3 consists of 15 residues. The V segment lost 5 bases and the J segment 8 bases; nucleotides outside the gene matches: 12. The CDR3 sequence: CASSTRGGRLDEQFF. The CDR3 coding sequence is TGTGCCAGCAGCACGAGAGGCGGGAGATTAGATGAGCAGTTCTTC.